The rows below give T cell receptor beta chains drawn from one sample of a study of blood T cell repertoires in COVID-19. Clones were read by immunoSEQ multiplex PCR, and TCRdb kept only the in-frame ones, dropping some. The table lists roughly 410,000 clones, roughly 86% of them singletons. Sequencing used peripheral blood. These receptors all stem from an older woman with COVID-19, enrolled during active disease. CDR3s include the opening cysteine and the closing phenylalanine or tryptophan. The order of the fields is CDR3 protein, V gene, D gene. D genes are given only for firm matches.

CASSKGRGEKLFF | TRBV3-1/TRBV3-2 | .
CASSVPGTGNREQFF | TRBV9 | TRBD1
CASSRGRLAGVSNEQFF | TRBV7-2 | TRBD2
CASSLDGGPAPLHF | TRBV7-9 | .
CASSLGGPSNQPQHF | TRBV7-2 | .
CASSLMGGFDGGTNTGELFF | TRBV7-3 | TRBD2
CASSYLGQGRQETQYF | TRBV5-1 | TRBD1
CASREGQGDFHGYTF | TRBV2 | TRBD1
CASSPLQGGTEAFF | TRBV18 | TRBD1
CASSPLPGTGGGYTF | TRBV7-8 | TRBD1
CASTLDRGRYQETQYF | TRBV7-2 | TRBD1
CASSELAASTDTQYF | TRBV2 | .
CASGPGQGNTGELFF | TRBV6-5 | TRBD1
CASSPLGFNYGYTF | TRBV4-1 | .
CASSPRRSGGSADTQYF | TRBV28 | TRBD2
CASSMTGLAGGPDTQYF | TRBV7-3 | TRBD2
CANPPSTNEKLFF | TRBV24-1 | .
CASSLGLADYNEQFF | TRBV5-1 | TRBD2
CATSTRGRGGYTF | TRBV15 | TRBD1
CASSPTGTTGSNQPQHF | TRBV5-5 | TRBD1
CASSPRGISGNTIYF | TRBV9 | .
CASSQDLTGELFF | TRBV3-1/TRBV3-2 | .
CASSPLAAYEQYF | TRBV3-1/TRBV3-2 | TRBD2
CASSQLHEQYF | TRBV3-1/TRBV3-2 | .
CATRGGADNEQFF | TRBV10-3 | .
CASSIDIGNTIYF | TRBV18 | .
CASRARTGRYEQYF | TRBV28 | TRBD1
CASSRTISGNTEAFF | TRBV9 | .
CASSLLPTVSVTGELFF | TRBV11-2 | .
CASSHPRALAGGLTGELFF | TRBV23-1 | TRBD2